These 12 T cell receptor beta chains share one sample of origin, sequenced in a study of blood T cell repertoires in COVID-19. Only in-frame clones appear in the TCRdb table, and some are missing; sequencing was by immunoSEQ multiplex PCR. The repertoire holds roughly 40,000 clones, with about 70% as singletons. The sequenced material came from peripheral blood. The receptors originated from a man aged 70-80 years with active or convalescent COVID-19.

This CDR3 reads CASSATAPLHF. CDR3 in DNA: TGTGCCAGCAGTGCGACTGCACCCCTCCACTTT. The chain recombines TRBV28 with TRBJ1-6; D is uncertain. CDR3 length: 11 residues. V was shortened by 5 bases and J by 11 bases, with 7 bases between the two germline ends. Germline CDR1 reads MDHEN; CDR2 reads SYDVKM.

This clone has only a few counts. The chain is built from TRBV7-6 and TRBJ2-2; possible D gene TRBD1, 6 bases. CDR1 SGHVS and CDR2 FNYEAQ come from the germline V gene. The CDR3 is 16 residues long. Deletions cut 0 bases from V and 6 bases from J, with 14 bases between. The CDR3 DNA sequence: TGTGCCAGCAGCTTAGCGGTGTTAGGGGGACCCGGGGAGCTGTTTTTT. Translation: CASSLAVLGGPGELFF.

This chain uses TRBV24-1 with TRBJ1-4; 8 bases match TRBD1. CDR1 and CDR2 from the germline V gene are KGHDR and SFDVKD. Trimming took 0 bases from V and 4 from J; bases not matched to a gene: 3. The CDR3 covers 16 residues. For the CDR3, the DNA is TGTGCCACCAGTGATTTGGGTGACAGGGGTAATGAAAAACTGTTTTTT. As protein: CATSDLGDRGNEKLFF.

CDR3 sequence: CASSKTITDTQYF. The DNA of the CDR3 is TGTGCCAGCAGTAAGACAATTACAGATACGCAGTATTTT. The chain employs TRBV2 and TRBJ2-3, with D uncertain. The V gene's germline CDR1 is SNHLY and CDR2 FYNNEI. The CDR3 loop spans 13 amino acids. Trimming stripped 5 bases from V and 3 bases from J, with 9 bases between.

V usage is TRBV11-2 and J usage is TRBJ1-1, with a weak D call TRBD1 (6 bases). The CDR3 covers 14 residues. Trimming cost V 1 base and J 2 bases, with 8 bases left between them. In germline, CDR1 is SGHAT, CDR2 FQNNGV. CDR3 region: CASSLVRGNTEAFF. CDR3 bases: TGTGCCAGCAGCTTAGTCAGGGGAAACACTGAAGCTTTCTTT.

This clone is a singleton in its sample. The chain is built from TRBV30 and TRBJ1-5; tentatively, D is TRBD1 (5 bases). V shed 0 bases and J shed 2 bases, with 5 bases lying between them. The V gene's germline CDR1 is GTSNPN and CDR2 SVGIG (reference sequence). The CDR3 extends over 13 amino acids. The DNA of the CDR3 is TGTGCCTGGAGTGTACAGGGCAATCAGCCCCAGCATTTT. Translated, it gives CAWSVQGNQPQHF.

The genes are TRBV5-1 and TRBJ2-7, with 8 bases fitting TRBD2. After removal of 0 bases from V and 4 bases from J, the junction contained 6 bases not matched to a gene. In germline, CDR1 is SGHRS, CDR2 YFSETQ. The CDR3 runs to 15 residues. DNA of the CDR3: TGCGCCAGCAGCTTGGCTCAGGGCGGGGGGTACGAGCAGTACTTC. Residues: CASSLAQGGGYEQYF.

J is TRBJ2-2 and V is TRBV29-1; 10 bases align to TRBD2. Germline CDR1 is SQVTM and CDR2 is ANQGSEA. The trim removed 4 bases at V and 7 bases at J, leaving 9 bases unmatched. The CDR3 consists of 15 residues. Here the CDR3 reads CSVGSGTSDLGELFF. CDR3 nucleotides: TGCAGCGTTGGAAGTGGGACTAGCGACCTCGGGGAGCTGTTTTTT.

V is TRBV6-5 and J is TRBJ1-2, with 10 bases identical to TRBD1. In germline, CDR1 is MNHEY, CDR2 SVGAGI. Germline trimming cut 0 bases from V and 3 bases from J; bases unmatched to any gene: 1. The CDR3 loop spans 15 amino acids. The CDR3 DNA follows: TGTGCCAGCAGTTACTCGACAGGGGGCGACTATGGCTACACCTTC. Its protein is CASSYSTGGDYGYTF.

The chain carries TRBV6-8 and TRBJ1-2, with 7 bases fitting TRBD1. The junction had 12 bases not matched to a gene; V was cut back by 5 bases and J by 6 bases. CDR1 MNHGY and CDR2 SAAAGT come from the germline V gene. The CDR3 contains 15 residues. The CDR3 reads CASSTGQLNRNGYTF. CDR3 DNA sequence: TGTGCCAGCAGTACGGGACAGCTCAATAGGAATGGCTACACCTTC.

The V and J genes are TRBV24-1 and TRBJ1-1, with D possibly TRBD1 on 6 matching bases. The CDR3 totals 12 residues. Germline V gene sequence: CDR1 KGHDR, CDR2 SFDVKD. V was trimmed by 1 base and J by 10 bases, leaving 9 bases between them. CDR3 protein: CATSDLQGAAFF. DNA of the CDR3: TGTGCCACCAGTGATTTACAGGGTGCAGCTTTCTTT.

This sequence joins TRBV6-5 and TRBJ1-1, with D possibly being TRBD1 (6 bases). The CDR3 extends over 14 amino acids. V shed 3 bases and J shed 8 bases, with 16 bases lying between them. The germline V gene encodes CDR1 MNHEY and CDR2 SVGAGI. The CDR3 region is CASSYRSGGREAFF. The CDR3 coding sequence is TGTGCCAGCAGTTATCGCTCGGGGGGCAGAGAAGCTTTCTTT.